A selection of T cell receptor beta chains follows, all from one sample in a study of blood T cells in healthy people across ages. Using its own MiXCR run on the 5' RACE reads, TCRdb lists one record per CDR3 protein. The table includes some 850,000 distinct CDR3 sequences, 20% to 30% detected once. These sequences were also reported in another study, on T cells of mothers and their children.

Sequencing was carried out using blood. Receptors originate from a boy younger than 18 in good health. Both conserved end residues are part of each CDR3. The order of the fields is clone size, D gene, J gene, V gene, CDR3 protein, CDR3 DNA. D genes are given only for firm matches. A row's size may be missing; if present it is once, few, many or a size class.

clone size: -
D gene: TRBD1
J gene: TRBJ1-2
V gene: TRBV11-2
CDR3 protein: CASSLAGRGRRNGYTF
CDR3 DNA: TGTGCCAGCAGCTTAGCTGGAAGGGGGCGCCGGAATGGCTACACCTTC

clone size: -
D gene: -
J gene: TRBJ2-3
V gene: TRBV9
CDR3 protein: CASSVRGGTDTQYF
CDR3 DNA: TGTGCCAGCAGCGTGAGAGGGGGAACAGATACGCAGTATTTT

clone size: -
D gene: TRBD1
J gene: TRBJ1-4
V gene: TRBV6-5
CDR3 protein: CASRQGASEKLFF
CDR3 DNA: TGTGCCAGCAGACAGGGGGCAAGTGAAAAACTGTTTTTT

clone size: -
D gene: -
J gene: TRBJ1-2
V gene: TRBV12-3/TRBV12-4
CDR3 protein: CASSFWVRGYTF
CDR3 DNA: TGTGCCAGCAGTTTTTGGGTGCGTGGCTACACCTTC

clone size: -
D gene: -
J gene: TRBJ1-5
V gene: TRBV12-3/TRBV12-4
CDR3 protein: CASSLGAANQPQHF
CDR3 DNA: TGTGCCAGCAGTTTAGGGGCAGCCAATCAGCCCCAGCATTTT

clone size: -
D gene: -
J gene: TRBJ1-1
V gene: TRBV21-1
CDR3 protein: CASSTRDTSCSRAFF
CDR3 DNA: TGTGCCAGCAGCACCCGAGACACAAGTTGTTCGAGGGCTTTCTTT

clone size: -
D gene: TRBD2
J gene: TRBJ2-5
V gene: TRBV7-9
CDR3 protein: CASSKRLAEQETQYF
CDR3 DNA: TGTGCCAGCAGCAAAAGACTAGCGGAACAAGAGACCCAGTACTTC

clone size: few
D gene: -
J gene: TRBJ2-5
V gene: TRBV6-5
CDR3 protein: CASTRGTGAQYF
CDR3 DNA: TGTGCCAGCACGCGGGGTACCGGGGCCCAGTACTTC

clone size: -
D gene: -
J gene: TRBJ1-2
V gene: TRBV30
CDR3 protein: CAWATGIGYTF
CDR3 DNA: TGTGCCTGGGCGACAGGAATCGGCTACACCTTC

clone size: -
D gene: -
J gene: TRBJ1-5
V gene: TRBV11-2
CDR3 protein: CASSRGGGSNQPQHF
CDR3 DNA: TGTGCCAGCAGCCGTGGAGGGGGGAGCAATCAGCCCCAGCATTTT

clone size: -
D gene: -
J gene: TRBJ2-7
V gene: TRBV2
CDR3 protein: CASKATAVYEQYF
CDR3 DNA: TGTGCCAGCAAGGCAACAGCTGTCTACGAGCAGTACTTC

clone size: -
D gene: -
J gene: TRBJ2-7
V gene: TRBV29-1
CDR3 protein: CSVLVSSYEQYF
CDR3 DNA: TGCAGCGTTTTGGTTAGCTCCTACGAGCAGTACTTC

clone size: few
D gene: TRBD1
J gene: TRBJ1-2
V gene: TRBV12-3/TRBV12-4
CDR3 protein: CASSLTGVQGYTF
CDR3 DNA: TGTGCCAGCAGCTTAACAGGGGTACAAGGCTACACCTTC

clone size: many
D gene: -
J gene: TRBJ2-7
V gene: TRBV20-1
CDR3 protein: CSARAGYEQYF
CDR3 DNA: TGCAGTGCTAGAGCGGGGTACGAGCAGTACTTC

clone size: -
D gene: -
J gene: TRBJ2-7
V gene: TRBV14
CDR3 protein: CASSPTRSSTYEQYF
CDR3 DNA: TGTGCCAGCAGCCCGACCCGGAGCAGTACCTACGAGCAGTACTTC

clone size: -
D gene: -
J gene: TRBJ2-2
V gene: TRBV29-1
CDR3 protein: CSAGGLDTGELFF
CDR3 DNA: TGCAGCGCTGGGGGGCTGGACACCGGGGAGCTGTTTTTT

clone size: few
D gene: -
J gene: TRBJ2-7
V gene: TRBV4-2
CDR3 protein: CASSQDLGTGEQYF
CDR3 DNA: TGTGCCAGCAGCCAAGATTTAGGTACGGGCGAGCAGTACTTC

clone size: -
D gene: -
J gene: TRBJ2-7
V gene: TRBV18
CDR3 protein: CASSPYNRNSYEQYF
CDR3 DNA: TGTGCCAGCTCACCATATAATAGGAACTCCTACGAGCAGTACTTC

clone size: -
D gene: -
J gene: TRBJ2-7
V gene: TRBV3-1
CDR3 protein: CASSPRDAAYEQYF
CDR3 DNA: TGTGCCAGCAGCCCCAGGGACGCAGCCTACGAGCAGTACTTC

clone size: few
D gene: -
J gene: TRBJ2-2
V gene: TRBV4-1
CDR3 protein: CASSQMPGPSAGTGELFF
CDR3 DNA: TGCGCCAGCAGCCAAATGCCCGGACCCTCGGCCGGAACCGGGGAGCTGTTTTTT

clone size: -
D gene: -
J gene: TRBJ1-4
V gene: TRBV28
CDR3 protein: CASSSWEKLFF
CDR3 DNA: TGTGCCAGCAGTTCTTGGGAAAAACTGTTTTTT

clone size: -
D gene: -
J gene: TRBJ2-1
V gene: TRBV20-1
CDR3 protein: CSAPSGSSYNEQFF
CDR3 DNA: TGCAGTGCTCCAAGCGGAAGCTCCTACAATGAGCAGTTCTTC

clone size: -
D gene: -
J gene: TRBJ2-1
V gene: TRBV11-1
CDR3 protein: CASSFGQGGLDEQFF
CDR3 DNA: TGTGCCAGCAGCTTTGGCCAGGGCGGACTTGATGAGCAGTTCTTC

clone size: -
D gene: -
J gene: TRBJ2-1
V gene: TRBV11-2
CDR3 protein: CASSPGTLSSYNEQFF
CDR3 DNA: TGTGCCAGCAGCCCAGGGACCCTGAGCTCCTACAATGAGCAGTTCTTC

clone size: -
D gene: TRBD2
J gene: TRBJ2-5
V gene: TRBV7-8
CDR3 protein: CASSPTTSGIKETQYF
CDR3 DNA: TGTGCCAGCAGCCCTACTACTAGCGGGATCAAAGAGACCCAGTACTTC

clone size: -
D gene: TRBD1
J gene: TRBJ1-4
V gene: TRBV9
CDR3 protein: CASSDSAGQGNEKLFF
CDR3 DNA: TGTGCCAGCAGCGATAGTGCGGGACAGGGAAATGAAAAACTGTTTTTT

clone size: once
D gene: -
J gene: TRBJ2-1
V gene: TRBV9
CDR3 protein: CASSVGRSGEQFF
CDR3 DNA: TGTGCCAGCAGCGTGGGGCGGTCTGGTGAGCAGTTCTTC

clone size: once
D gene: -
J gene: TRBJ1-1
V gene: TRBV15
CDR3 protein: CATREGLVTEAFF
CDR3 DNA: TGTGCCACCAGAGAAGGGTTGGTCACTGAAGCTTTCTTT

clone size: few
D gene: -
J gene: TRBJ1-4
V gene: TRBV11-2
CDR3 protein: CASTTPTSYEKLFF
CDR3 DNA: TGTGCCAGCACCACACCGACGAGCTATGAAAAACTGTTTTTT

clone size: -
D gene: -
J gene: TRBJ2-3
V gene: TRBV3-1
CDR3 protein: CASSQGALHQYF
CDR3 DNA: TGTGCCAGCAGCCAGGGCGCACTCCACCAGTATTTT

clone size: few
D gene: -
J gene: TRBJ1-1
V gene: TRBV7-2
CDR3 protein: CASSLSGNAEAFF
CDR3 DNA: TGTGCCAGCAGCTTATCAGGGAACGCTGAAGCTTTCTTT

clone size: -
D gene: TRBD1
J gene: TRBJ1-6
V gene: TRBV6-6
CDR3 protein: CASGLTGVESPLHF
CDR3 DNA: TGTGCCAGCGGCCTGACAGGGGTTGAGTCACCCCTCCACTTT

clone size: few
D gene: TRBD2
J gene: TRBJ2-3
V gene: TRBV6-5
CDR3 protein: CASSPGRGAGDTQYF
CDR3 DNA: TGTGCCAGCAGTCCCGGGCGGGGGGCCGGAGATACGCAGTATTTT

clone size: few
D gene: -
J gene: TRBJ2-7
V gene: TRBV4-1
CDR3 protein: CASSQSTTYEQYF
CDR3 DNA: TGCGCCAGCAGCCAATCAACAACCTACGAGCAGTACTTC

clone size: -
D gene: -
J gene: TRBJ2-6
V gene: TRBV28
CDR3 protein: CASSQTISGANVLTF
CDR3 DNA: TGTGCCAGCAGTCAGACCATCTCTGGGGCCAACGTCCTGACTTTC

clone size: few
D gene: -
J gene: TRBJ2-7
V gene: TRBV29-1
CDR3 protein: CSVGGMSYEQYF
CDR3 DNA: TGCAGCGTTGGTGGCATGAGCTACGAGCAGTACTTC

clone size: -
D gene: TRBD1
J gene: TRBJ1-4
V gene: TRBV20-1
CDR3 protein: CSARVTDRANEKLFF
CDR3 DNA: TGCAGTGCTAGAGTTACGGACAGGGCGAATGAAAAACTGTTTTTT

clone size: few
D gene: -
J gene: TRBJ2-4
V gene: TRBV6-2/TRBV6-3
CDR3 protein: CASSYNRDLKNIQYF
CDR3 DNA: TGTGCCAGCAGTTACAACCGGGACCTAAAAAACATTCAGTACTTC

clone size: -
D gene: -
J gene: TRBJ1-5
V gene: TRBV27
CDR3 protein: CASSPSGGGQPQHF
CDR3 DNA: TGTGCCAGCAGTCCCTCGGGGGGCGGCCAGCCCCAGCATTTT

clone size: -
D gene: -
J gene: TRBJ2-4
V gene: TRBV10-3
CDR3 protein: CAISESNPNIQYF
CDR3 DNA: TGTGCCATCAGTGAGTCCAACCCGAACATTCAGTACTTC

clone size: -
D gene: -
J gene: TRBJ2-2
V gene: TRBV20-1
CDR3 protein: CSASAAGTNTGELFF
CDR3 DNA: TGCAGTGCCTCAGCGGCAGGGACGAACACCGGGGAGCTGTTTTTT

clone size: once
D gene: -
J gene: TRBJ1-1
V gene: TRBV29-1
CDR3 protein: CSVSTEAFF
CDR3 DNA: TGCAGCGTATCTACTGAAGCTTTCTTT

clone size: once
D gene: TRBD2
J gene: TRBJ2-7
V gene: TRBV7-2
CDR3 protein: CASSLGLESYEQYF
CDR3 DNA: TGTGCCAGCAGCTTGGGACTAGAGTCCTACGAGCAGTACTTC

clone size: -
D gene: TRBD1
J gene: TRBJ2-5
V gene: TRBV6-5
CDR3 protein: CASSYSDREKTQYF
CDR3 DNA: TGTGCCAGCAGTTACTCGGACAGGGAGAAGACCCAGTACTTC

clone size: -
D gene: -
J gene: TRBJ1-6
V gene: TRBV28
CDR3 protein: CASSLLPGRWNPPLHF
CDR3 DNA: TGTGCCAGCAGTTTACTCCCAGGGAGATGGAATCCACCCCTCCACTTT

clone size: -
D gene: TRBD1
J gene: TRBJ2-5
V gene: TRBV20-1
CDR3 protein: CSARDLGQGRETQYF
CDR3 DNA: TGCAGTGCTAGAGATTTGGGACAGGGCCGGGAGACCCAGTACTTC

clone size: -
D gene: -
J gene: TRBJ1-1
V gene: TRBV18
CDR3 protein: CASSPPSKSEAFF
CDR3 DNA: TGTGCCAGCTCACCACCGAGTAAGTCTGAAGCTTTCTTT

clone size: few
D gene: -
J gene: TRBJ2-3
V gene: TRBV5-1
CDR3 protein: CASRGPADTQYF
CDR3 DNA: TGCGCCAGCAGGGGACCGGCAGATACGCAGTATTTT

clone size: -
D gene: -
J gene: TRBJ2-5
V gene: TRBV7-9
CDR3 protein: CASSSPTEPLETQYF
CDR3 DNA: TGTGCCAGCAGCTCCCCGACAGAACCCCTGGAGACCCAGTACTTC

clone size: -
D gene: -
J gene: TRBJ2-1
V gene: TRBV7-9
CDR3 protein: CASSPRQGMRNEQFF
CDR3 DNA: TGTGCCAGCAGCCCCCGGCAGGGAATGCGGAATGAGCAGTTCTTC